The 32 T cell receptor beta chains below come from one sample, sequenced in a study of CD8+ T cells in alopecia areata. Once RNA had been extracted, it was reverse transcribed into cDNA to act as the sequencing template. Sequencing was performed with immunoSEQ multiplex PCR; in TCRdb, only in-frame clones are kept and a portion is missing. The table lists about 160,000 clones, more than 75% of them singletons. Specimen: CD8+ T cells sorted from blood, collected at week 0. The receptors originated from a human donor with alopecia areata.

The V call is TRBV9, the J call TRBJ1-4; D gene ambiguous. Germline-derived CDR1 and CDR2 are SGDLS and YYNGEE. The V gene lost 6 bases and the J gene lost 7 bases, with 4 bases spanning the gap. CDR3 length equals 10 residues. For the CDR3, the DNA is TGTGCCAGCAAAGGTGAAAAACTGTTTTTT. Protein product: CASKGEKLFF. The full variable domain, with the rest looked up from reference TRBV9 and TRBJ1-4, is DSGVTQTPKHLITATGQRVTLRCSPRSGDLSVYWYQQSLDQGLQFLIQYYNGEERAKGNILERFSAQQFPDLHSELNLSSLELGDSALYFCASKGEKLFFGSGTQLSVL.

As concerns this clone: The sample contains more than one DNA sequence encoding this CDR3. The chain employs TRBV11-2 and TRBJ2-7, with D perhaps TRBD2 (5 bases). The CDR3 runs 12 residues. Trimming cost V 3 bases and J 3 bases, with 6 bases left between them. Germline values: CDR1 SGHAT, CDR2 FQNNGV. This chain's CDR3 is CASSLGSYEQYF. In nucleotides, the CDR3 is TGTGCCAGCAGCTTGGGGAGCTACGAGCAGTACTTC.

The V and J genes are TRBV2 and TRBJ2-3; 8 bases line up with TRBD2. CDR1 SNHLY and CDR2 FYNNEI come from the germline V gene. V dropped 6 bases and J dropped 2; count of bases not matched to a gene: 10. The CDR3 extends over 16 amino acids. This chain's CDR3 is CASRDLPAGVTDTQYF. The CDR3 DNA reads as TGTGCCAGCAGGGACCTTCCAGCGGGGGTCACAGATACGCAGTATTTT.

This clone was detected only once. V gene TRBV6-5 combines with J gene TRBJ1-6; D call uncertain. This CDR3 comprises 14 residues. Germline V gene sequence: CDR1 MNHEY, CDR2 SVGAGI. V was shortened by 6 bases and J by 7 bases, with 13 bases between the two germline ends. The CDR3 bases are TGTGCCAGCAGCCGGTATCCCCTCAATTCACCCCTCCACTTT. It is translated as CASSRYPLNSPLHF.

The rearrangement uses TRBV30 and TRBJ2-2; possible D gene TRBD1, 5 bases. The V and J ends lost 3 bases and 3 bases respectively, with 11 bases between them. CDR1 and CDR2 from the germline V gene are GTSNPN and SVGIG (reference sequence). This CDR3 contains 14 residues. CDR3 nucleotides: TGTGCCTGGAGCCTTTCAGGGTACACCGGGGAGCTGTTTTTT. Amino acids: CAWSLSGYTGELFF.

This sequence joins TRBV27 and TRBJ2-7, with 9 bases lining up with TRBD1. Germline V lookup: CDR1 MNHEY, CDR2 SMNVEV (reference sequence). After removal of 6 bases from V and 3 bases from J, the junction contained 9 bases not matched to a gene. The CDR3 has 15 amino acids. CDR3 nucleotides: TGTGCCAGCAGCTCGGGACAGGGCATTTTCTACGAGCAGTACTTC. This translates into CASSSGQGIFYEQYF.

V is TRBV27 and J is TRBJ2-7; TRBD1 is a possible D gene (5 bases). CDR3 size: 12 residues. The ends were cut back, 5 bases at V and 7 bases at J, with 12 bases in the middle. Germline V CDR1 and CDR2: MNHEY, SMNVEV (reference sequence). CDR3 nucleotide sequence: TGTGCCAGCAGTGACAGATTGTTGGAGCAGTACTTC. It codes for CASSDRLLEQYF.

This sequence joins TRBV9 and TRBJ2-5; TRBD2 might be the D (5 bases). Per the germline V gene, CDR1 is SGDLS and CDR2 is YYNGEE. Trimming took 3 bases from V and 10 from J, leaving 16 bases between them. There are 13 residues in the CDR3. The CDR3 sequence is CASSESLLGYQYF. The CDR3 nucleotides read TGTGCCAGCAGCGAGAGCCTACTAGGTTACCAGTACTTC.

V gene TRBV7-6 combines with J gene TRBJ2-7; D unclear. CDR3 size: 13 residues. Trimming removed 1 base at V and 1 base at J, with 5 bases between. In germline, CDR1 is SGHVS, CDR2 FNYEAQ. The DNA of the CDR3 is TGTGCCAGCAGCTTAGGCAGGTCCTACGAGCAGTACTTC. Its protein product is CASSLGRSYEQYF.

This clone was seen a single time. The rearrangement links TRBV9 to TRBJ2-1; no clear D. V lost 2 bases, J lost 7 bases, and 13 bases lay in between. The CDR3 has 14 amino acids. Germline loops: CDR1 SGDLS, CDR2 YYNGEE. CDR3 protein: CASSVGSRVNEQFF. CDR3 DNA: TGTGCCAGCAGCGTCGGATCTAGGGTAAATGAGCAGTTCTTC.

This clone was counted a single time. The chain carries TRBV15 and TRBJ2-1; 12 bases are shared with TRBD2. The germline CDR1 and CDR2 sequences are LNHNV and YYDKDF (reference sequence). Trimming at V came to 0 bases and at J to 11 bases, leaving 5 bases not matched to a gene. This CDR3 comprises 15 residues. CDR3 sequence (DNA): TGTGCCACCAGCAGAGATGGACTAGCGGGGCTTCAGCAGTTCTTC. It encodes CATSRDGLAGLQQFF.

The rearrangement joins TRBV7-2 to TRBJ2-7; D gene uncertain. The CDR3 loop spans 11 amino acids. With 4 bases removed from V and 2 bases from J, the gap between germline ends came to 3 bases. Germline V gene data show CDR1 as SGHTA and CDR2 as FQGNSA. CDR3 bases: TGTGCCAGCAGCTACGCCTACGAGCAGTACTTC. This codes for CASSYAYEQYF. Using reference TRBV7-2 and TRBJ2-7 for the parts outside the CDR3, the full variable domain is GAGVSQSPSNKVTEKGKDVELRCDPISGHTALYWYRQSLGQGLEFLIYFQGNSAPDKSGLPSDRFSAERTGGSVSTLTIQRTQQEDSAVYLCASSYAYEQYFGPGTRLTVT.

The chain employs TRBV4-1 and TRBJ1-4; D remains unclear. In germline, CDR1 is MGHRA, CDR2 YSYEKL. The CDR3 is made up of 13 amino acids. Trimming left V 2 bases short and J 7 bases short, with 8 bases between. In DNA, the CDR3 is TGCGCCAGCAGCCAACGGCAAAGTGAAAAACTGTTTTTT. As protein: CASSQRQSEKLFF.

The gene calls are TRBV4-1 and TRBJ2-1; possibly TRBD2 for D (6 bases). This CDR3 region has 18 residues. Germline loops: CDR1 MGHRA, CDR2 YSYEKL. Trimming took 2 bases from V and 0 from J, leaving 17 bases between them. The CDR3 sequence is CASSQFLLADSSYNEQFF. Written as DNA, the CDR3 is TGCGCCAGCAGCCAATTTTTACTAGCAGATAGCTCCTACAATGAGCAGTTCTTC.

This clone is a singleton in its sample. This chain links TRBV9 with TRBJ2-1; TRBD2 agrees at 8 bases. The V gene end was trimmed by 4 bases and the J gene end by 4 bases; junction bases not matched to a gene: 10. The length of the CDR3 is 16 residues. Germline V gene sequence: CDR1 SGDLS, CDR2 YYNGEE. The CDR3 DNA follows: TGTGCCAGCAGCCCCCTCGCAAGCGGGAGATACAATGAGCAGTTCTTC. It encodes CASSPLASGRYNEQFF.

This clone has a single count. The chain uses TRBV29-1 and TRBJ2-1; D is possibly TRBD2 (6 bases). Germline V gives CDR1 SQVTM, CDR2 ANQGSEA. V dropped 0 bases and J dropped 2 bases, with 17 bases sitting between them. CDR3 length: 17 residues. CDR3 in DNA: TGCAGCGTTGAAGATCTGATCGGGGGTTACACCTACAATGAGCAGTTCTTC. Translating gives CSVEDLIGGYTYNEQFF.

The V and J genes are TRBV7-3 and TRBJ2-3; 11 positions match TRBD2. Losses at the gene ends were 6 bases for V and 4 bases for J; bases not matched to a gene: 6. This CDR3 is built from 15 residues. CDR1 is SGHTA, CDR2 FQGTGA, per germline. CDR3 DNA sequence: TGTGCCAGCAGTCCCACTAGCGGGGGCTCAGATACGCAGTATTTT. Translated: CASSPTSGGSDTQYF.

The rearrangement joins TRBV30 to TRBJ2-3, with 7 bases matching TRBD1. V shed 4 bases, J shed 9 bases, and the junction held 10 bases outside the gene matches. Germline loops: CDR1 GTSNPN, CDR2 SVGIG (reference sequence). The CDR3 is made up of 13 amino acids. This CDR3 reads CAWTQLQGETQYF. In nucleotides, the CDR3 is TGTGCCTGGACTCAACTCCAGGGGGAAACGCAGTATTTT.

This rearrangement joins TRBV27 to TRBJ2-1; the match to TRBD2 covers 9 bases. The V gene end was trimmed by 4 bases and the J gene end by 7 bases; junction bases not matched to a gene: 5. This CDR3 comprises 14 residues. Germline V CDR1 and CDR2: MNHEY, SMNVEV (reference sequence). The CDR3 sequence is CASSYGGRANEQFF. The DNA of the CDR3 is TGTGCCAGCAGTTACGGCGGGAGGGCTAATGAGCAGTTCTTC.

The chain links TRBV19 to TRBJ2-1; 10 bases map to TRBD2. Trimming removed 6 bases from V and 5 bases from J; junction bases left unmatched: 4. The germline V gene encodes CDR1 LNHDA and CDR2 SQIVND (reference sequence). This CDR3 contains 14 residues. This chain's CDR3 is CASSELAGNNEQFF. Here the CDR3 DNA reads TGTGCCAGTAGCGAACTAGCGGGGAACAATGAGCAGTTCTTC.

The chain has TRBV19 and TRBJ2-1; D may be TRBD2 (6 bases). Germline V gene sequence: CDR1 LNHDA, CDR2 SQIVND (reference sequence). CDR3 size: 12 residues. V was clipped by 6 bases and J by 10 bases, with 13 bases between them. CDR3 loop: CASSPTSVEQFF. DNA of the CDR3: TGTGCCAGTAGCCCGACTAGTGTCGAGCAGTTCTTC.

The chain carries TRBV19 and TRBJ2-2, with D uncertain. Germline loops: CDR1 LNHDA, CDR2 SQIVND (reference sequence). The CDR3 is 13 residues long. Trimming left V 7 bases short and J 2 bases short, with 8 bases between. CDR3 nucleotide sequence: TGTGCCAGTACAGGATTTAACACCGGGGAGCTGTTTTTT. It encodes CASTGFNTGELFF.

This chain uses TRBV7-9 with TRBJ2-7, with D possibly being TRBD1 (5 bases). The CDR3 has 13 amino acids. Germline values: CDR1 SEHNR, CDR2 FQNEAQ (reference sequence). V was shortened by 5 bases and J by 1 base, with 9 bases between the two germline ends. Here the CDR3 reads CASSDRQSYEQYF. The CDR3 DNA sequence: TGTGCCAGCAGCGATAGACAGTCCTACGAGCAGTACTTC.

The rearrangement uses TRBV4-1 and TRBJ2-3; the D is unclear. CDR3 length: 14 amino acids. Germline lookup yields CDR1 MGHRA and CDR2 YSYEKL. V lost 8 bases, J lost 2 bases, and 14 bases lay in between. CDR3 loop: CASRPRGPTDTQYF. The CDR3 DNA reads as TGCGCCAGCCGGCCCCGAGGCCCCACAGATACGCAGTATTTT.

This chain joins TRBV6-1 and TRBJ1-4; D is ambiguous. Germline values: CDR1 MNHNS, CDR2 SASEGT. The CDR3 runs to 16 residues. Trimming took 7 bases from V and 4 from J, leaving 19 bases between them. The CDR3: CASTDRPGRRNEKLFF. The CDR3 DNA sequence: TGTGCCAGCACTGACCGACCTGGGCGGCGTAATGAAAAACTGTTTTTT.

With regard to this clone: The same CDR3 also results from other DNA sequences found in this sample. The chain uses TRBV19 and TRBJ2-7; D ambiguous. Germline V gene sequence: CDR1 LNHDA, CDR2 SQIVND (reference sequence). The CDR3 sequence is 13 residues long. The ends were cut back, 5 bases at V and 0 bases at J, with 8 bases in the middle. DNA of the CDR3: TGTGCCAGTAGTTGGGCAATCTCCTACGAGCAGTACTTC. It encodes CASSWAISYEQYF.

The rearrangement links TRBV9 to TRBJ2-5, with 8 bases that match TRBD1. In germline, CDR1 is SGDLS, CDR2 YYNGEE. The CDR3 runs 14 residues. Trimming at V came to 1 base and at J to 5 bases, leaving 4 bases not matched to a gene. The CDR3 region has the DNA TGTGCCAGCAGCGTACAGGGGGCTGAGGAGACCCAGTACTTC. Its protein product is CASSVQGAEETQYF. Together with reference TRBV9 and TRBJ2-5, the CDR3 gives the full variable domain: DSGVTQTPKHLITATGQRVTLRCSPRSGDLSVYWYQQSLDQGLQFLIQYYNGEERAKGNILERFSAQQFPDLHSELNLSSLELGDSALYFCASSVQGAEETQYFGPGTRLLVL.

This chain links TRBV15 with TRBJ2-7; D perhaps matches TRBD2 (5 bases). Germline V lookup: CDR1 LNHNV, CDR2 YYDKDF (reference sequence). V was cut by 0 bases and J by 2 bases, with 8 bases left in between. The CDR3 contains 14 residues. The CDR3 nucleotides are TGTGCCACCAGCAGAGATTCCGGGACCTACGAGCAGTACTTC. Its protein is CATSRDSGTYEQYF. Looking up the rest from reference TRBV15 and TRBJ2-7 gives the full variable domain: DAMVIQNPRYQVTQFGKPVTLSCSQTLNHNVMYWYQQKSSQAPKLLFHYYDKDFNNEADTPDNFQSRRPNTSFCFLDIRSPGLGDTAMYLCATSRDSGTYEQYFGPGTRLTVT.

The chain joins TRBV10-2 to TRBJ2-7; TRBD2 matches at 15 bases. CDR1 and CDR2 (germline): WSHSY, SAAADI. Germline trimming cut 8 bases from V and 2 bases from J; bases unmatched to any gene: 4. This CDR3 comprises 15 residues. The CDR3 sequence: CASLRTSGRAYEQYF. In DNA form, the CDR3 reads TGCGCCAGCCTTCGGACTAGCGGGAGGGCCTACGAGCAGTACTTC.

J is TRBJ1-3 and V is TRBV27; D remains ambiguous. The V gene's germline CDR1 is MNHEY and CDR2 SMNVEV (reference sequence). The CDR3 sequence is 16 residues long. V was cut by 0 bases and J by 4 bases, with 13 bases left in between. CDR3 nucleotide sequence: TGTGCCAGCAGTTTATCCGCTGAGGGTTTGGGAAACACCATATATTTT. It is translated as CASSLSAEGLGNTIYF.

This clone was seen just once. V gene TRBV10-3 combines with J gene TRBJ2-3; D not resolved. This CDR3 is built from 14 residues. V dropped 0 bases and J dropped 5 bases, with 9 bases sitting between them. The V gene's germline CDR1 is ENHRY and CDR2 SYGVKD. The CDR3 region has the DNA TGTGCCATCAGTGAGTCAGGGTCCCGAGATACGCAGTATTTT. This codes for CAISESGSRDTQYF.

The V gene is TRBV6-6, the J gene TRBJ1-1; D unresolved. Trimming removed 2 bases from V and 4 bases from J, with 11 bases in between. CDR3 length: 14 residues. CDR1 MNHNY and CDR2 SVGAGI come from the germline V gene (reference sequence). The CDR3 region has the DNA TGTGCCAGCAGTTACGATCCTTTGGGCACTGAAGCTTTCTTT. Its protein is CASSYDPLGTEAFF.